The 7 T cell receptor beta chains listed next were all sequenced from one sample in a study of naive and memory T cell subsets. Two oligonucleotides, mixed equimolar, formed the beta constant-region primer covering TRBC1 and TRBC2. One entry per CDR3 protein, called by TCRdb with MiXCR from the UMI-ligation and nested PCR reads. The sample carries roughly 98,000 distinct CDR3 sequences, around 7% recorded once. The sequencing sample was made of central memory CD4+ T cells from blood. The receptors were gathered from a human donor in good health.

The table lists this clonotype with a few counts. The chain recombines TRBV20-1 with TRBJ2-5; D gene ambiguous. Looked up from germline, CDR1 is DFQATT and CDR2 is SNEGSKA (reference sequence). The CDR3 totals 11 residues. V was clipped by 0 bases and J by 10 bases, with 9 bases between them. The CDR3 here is CSAREVVRQYF. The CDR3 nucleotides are TGCAGTGCTAGAGAAGTAGTCCGCCAGTACTTC.

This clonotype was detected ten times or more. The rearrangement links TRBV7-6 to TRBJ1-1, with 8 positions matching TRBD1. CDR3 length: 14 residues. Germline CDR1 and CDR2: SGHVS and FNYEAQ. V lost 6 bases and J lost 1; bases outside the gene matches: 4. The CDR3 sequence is CASSYGQGNTEAFF. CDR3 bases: TGTGCCAGCAGTTATGGACAGGGGAACACTGAAGCTTTCTTT.

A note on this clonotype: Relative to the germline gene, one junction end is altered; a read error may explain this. In nucleotides, the CDR3 is TGTGACAGCAGACAACAAAGGGGACTAGCGGGGCCCTACAATGAGCAGTTCTTC. The encoded protein is CDSRQQRGLAGPYNEQFF. This chain uses TRBV11-3 with TRBJ2-1, with 13 bases that match TRBD2. This CDR3 is built from 18 residues. Germline-derived CDR1 and CDR2 are SGHNT and YENEEA.

The CDR3 DNA follows: TGTGCCAGCAGCTCCCCGGGCGGGAGAGTTTACGAGCAGTACTTC. Translated: CASSSPGGRVYEQYF. The chain combines TRBV7-2 with TRBJ2-7, with 7 nucleotides matching TRBD2. J gave up 4 bases and V 4 bases, and 10 bases lay outside the gene matches. CDR1 is SGHTA and CDR2 is FQGNSA in the germline V gene. This CDR3 is 15 amino acids long.

CDR3 sequence: CSARGRIDQPQHF. The CDR3 nucleotides are TGCAGTGCTAGAGGCAGAATCGATCAGCCCCAGCATTTT. The chain couples TRBV20-1 to TRBJ1-5; no clear D. CDR1 DFQATT and CDR2 SNEGSKA come from the germline V gene (reference sequence). The V end lost 1 base, the J end lost 5 bases, and 9 bases lay between the germline ends. This CDR3 region has 13 residues.

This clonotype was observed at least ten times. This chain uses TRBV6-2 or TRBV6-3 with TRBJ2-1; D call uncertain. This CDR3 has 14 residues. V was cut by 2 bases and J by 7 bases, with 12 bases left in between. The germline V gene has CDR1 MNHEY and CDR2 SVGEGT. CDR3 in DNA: TGTGCCAGCAGTTACAAGCCTACATCTAATGAGCAGTTCTTC. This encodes CASSYKPTSNEQFF.

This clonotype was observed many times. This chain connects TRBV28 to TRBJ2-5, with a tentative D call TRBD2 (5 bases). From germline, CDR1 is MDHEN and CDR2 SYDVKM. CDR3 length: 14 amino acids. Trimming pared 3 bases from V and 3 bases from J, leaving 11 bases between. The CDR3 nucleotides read TGTGCCAGCAGTTTTTATCCCGGGGAAGAGACCCAGTACTTC. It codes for CASSFYPGEETQYF.